The 21 T cell receptor beta chains in this list originate from one sample, sequenced in a study of T-cell memory formation after mild COVID-19. TCRdb redid the calling of the 5' RACE reads with MiXCR, one entry per CDR3 protein. The table includes about 200,000 distinct CDR3 sequences, over 9% detected once. Sequencing was done on a sample of PBMCs or a T cell subset sorted from them (not recorded which). The source is a young man who had mild COVID-19 (a few samples of this study predate the infection). Cell type and time point are not known.

The chain uses TRBV3-1 and TRBJ2-1; unclear D gene. The CDR3 runs 14 residues. Trimming removed 8 bases from V and 6 bases from J, with 17 bases in between. The germline V gene encodes CDR1 LGHDT and CDR2 YNNKEL (reference sequence). The CDR3 reads CASSPRLVSNEQFF. CDR3 DNA sequence: TGTGCCAGCTCACCAAGGCTAGTCTCCAATGAGCAGTTCTTC.

A few counts support this clonotype. J is TRBJ1-2 and V is TRBV19, with 7 nucleotides matching TRBD1. The junction had 16 bases not matched to a gene; V was cut back by 7 bases and J by 8 bases. Per germline, CDR1 LNHDA and CDR2 SQIVND (reference sequence). The CDR3 consists of 15 residues. CDR3 residues: CASTLSAGGHAGYTF. The CDR3 bases are TGTGCCAGTACTCTCTCGGCAGGGGGGCATGCCGGCTACACCTTC.

The chain has TRBV7-3 and TRBJ2-2; the D is unclear. This CDR3 is 13 amino acids long. CDR1 is SGHTA and CDR2 is FQGTGA in the germline V gene. V was trimmed by 5 bases and J by 6 bases, leaving 10 bases between them. In DNA, the CDR3 is TGTGCCAGCAGCCCCGTCGGCGCCGGGGAGCTGTTTTTT. It codes for CASSPVGAGELFF. Full variable domain (outside the CDR3, taken from reference TRBV7-3 and TRBJ2-2): GAGVSQTPSNKVTEKGKYVELRCDPISGHTALYWYRQSLGQGPEFLIYFQGTGAADDSGLPNDRFFAVRPEGSVSTLKIQRTERGDSAVYLCASSPVGAGELFFGEGSRLTVL.

This clonotype was seen more than once but under ten times. The chain uses TRBV7-2 and TRBJ1-2, with a weak D call TRBD1 (6 bases). Trimming cost V 4 bases and J 4 bases, with 16 bases left between them. Germline V gene lookup returns CDR1 SGHTA and CDR2 FQGNSA. The CDR3 has 15 residues. The CDR3 coding sequence is TGTGCCAGCAGCTCCTGGACAGCCGAATTCTATGGCTACACCTTC. It translates to CASSSWTAEFYGYTF. The full variable domain, rest sourced from reference TRBV7-2 and TRBJ1-2, is GAGVSQSPSNKVTEKGKDVELRCDPISGHTALYWYRQSLGQGLEFLIYFQGNSAPDKSGLPSDRFSAERTGGSVSTLTIQRTQQEDSAVYLCASSSWTAEFYGYTFGSGTRLTVV.

This clonotype was found a few times. The V call is TRBV4-3, the J call TRBJ1-6; no firm D call. This CDR3 contains 15 residues. V was shortened by 0 bases and J by 5 bases, with 8 bases between the two germline ends. In germline, CDR1 is LGHNA, CDR2 YSLEER. The CDR3: CASSQETADNSPLHF. CDR3 DNA: TGCGCCAGCAGCCAAGAAACGGCAGATAATTCACCCCTCCACTTT.

In DNA form, the CDR3 reads TGCGCCAGCAGCTCCCCCGAAAATTTTCGTGATGAAAAACTGTTTTTT. Translated: CASSSPENFRDEKLFF. The chain combines TRBV5-1 with TRBJ1-4; no clear D gene. Germline V gives CDR1 SGHRS, CDR2 YFSETQ. This CDR3 region has 16 residues. Trimming took off 3 bases at V and 6 bases at J, with 18 bases between the two ends.

CDR3 DNA sequence: TGTGCCAGCCAAGCTGGGGGCGGTCAGCCCCAGCATTTT. Protein: CASQAGGGQPQHF. This chain uses TRBV2 with TRBJ1-5, with D maybe TRBD1 (6 bases). This CDR3 is built from 13 residues. Germline V CDR1 and CDR2: SNHLY, FYNNEI. V was clipped by 8 bases and J by 6 bases, with 14 bases between them.

This clonotype turned up a few times. The V and J genes are TRBV7-2 and TRBJ2-5; a possible D gene is TRBD2 (6 bases). V was pared by 4 bases and J by 3 bases, with 18 bases between. CDR1 SGHTA and CDR2 FQGNSA come from the germline V gene. The CDR3 extends over 16 amino acids. The CDR3, as DNA: TGTGCCAGCAGCTACACCGGGGGAGGTCAGGAAGAGACCCAGTACTTC. It codes for CASSYTGGGQEETQYF.

Ten or more counts support this clonotype. The chain joins TRBV12-3 or TRBV12-4 to TRBJ2-7, with TRBD1 identical over 7 bases. CDR3 size: 14 residues. With V trimmed by 3 bases and J by 4 bases, 6 bases remained unmatched. This chain's CDR3 is CASSFRGIGYEQYF. CDR3 nucleotide sequence: TGTGCCAGCAGTTTCAGGGGGATTGGGTACGAGCAGTACTTC.

At least ten counts were recorded for this clonotype. The chain uses TRBV5-1 and TRBJ2-3; TRBD1 is a possible D gene (5 bases). CDR3 size: 13 residues. Per germline, CDR1 SGHRS and CDR2 YFSETQ. Trimming removed 0 bases from V and 4 bases from J, with 6 bases in between. CDR3 DNA sequence: TGCGCCAGCAGCTTGGAGGGGTCAGATACGCAGTATTTT. This sequence encodes CASSLEGSDTQYF.

A few counts support this clonotype. J is TRBJ2-1 and V is TRBV5-1; 7 bases agree with TRBD2. This CDR3 contains 17 residues. Unmatched junction bases numbered 11, after V lost 0 bases and J lost 5 bases. Per germline, CDR1 SGHRS and CDR2 YFSETQ. CDR3 sequence: CASSLEGLAGVNNEQFF. CDR3 sequence (DNA): TGCGCCAGCAGCTTGGAGGGGCTGGCGGGGGTCAACAATGAGCAGTTCTTC.

This chain links TRBV20-1 with TRBJ2-7; the D gene could be TRBD1 or TRBD2 (7 bases each). The CDR3 spans 14 residues. Germline assignment: CDR1 DFQATT and CDR2 SNEGSKA (reference sequence). V was shortened by 3 bases and J by 3 bases, with 15 bases between the two germline ends. The chain's CDR3 is CSASRQGGNYEQYF. As DNA, the CDR3 is TGCAGTGCTAGCCGACAGGGAGGGAACTACGAGCAGTACTTC.

This clonotype turned up a few times. V usage is TRBV10-3 and J usage is TRBJ2-7; D could derive from TRBD1 or TRBD2 (5 bases each). CDR3 length equals 13 residues. Per germline, CDR1 ENHRY and CDR2 SYGVKD. V lost 8 bases and J lost 5, with 16 bases in between. Written as DNA, the CDR3 is TGTGCCATCCGGGGCCCAGCGATCCACGAGCAGTACTTC. It codes for CAIRGPAIHEQYF.

As for this clonotype: A much larger clone lies a single base off, so this may be a read error. The chain couples TRBV5-1 to TRBJ2-1; 10 bases are shared with TRBD2. Germline values: CDR1 SGHRS, CDR2 YFSETQ. This CDR3 contains 15 residues. This CDR3 reads CASSLTSGAYDEQFF. The DNA of the CDR3 is TGCGCCAGCAGCTTGACTAGCGGGGCCTACGATGAGCAGTTCTTC. The complete variable domain, with remaining parts taken from reference TRBV5-1 and TRBJ2-1, reads KAGVTQTPRYLIKTRGQQVTLSCSPISGHRSVSWYQQTPGQGLQFLFEYFSETQRNKGNFPGRFSGRQFSNSRSEMNVSTLELGDSALYLCASSLTSGAYDEQFFGPGTRLTVL.

The genes are TRBV20-1 and TRBJ2-2; 7 nucleotides agree with TRBD2. This CDR3 has 14 residues. Germline-derived CDR1 and CDR2 are DFQATT and SNEGSKA (reference sequence). The ends lost 6 bases at V and 2 bases at J; junction bases unmatched: 6. CDR3 DNA: TGCAGTGCCTCCAGACTAGCTAACACCGGGGAGCTGTTTTTT. Protein sequence: CSASRLANTGELFF.

The chain carries TRBV2 and TRBJ1-1; D call uncertain. V was cut by 7 bases and J by 3 bases, with 12 bases left in between. Germline V gene data show CDR1 as SNHLY and CDR2 as FYNNEI. The CDR3 spans 13 residues. The CDR3, as DNA: TGTGCCAGCAATAACCGGCCAGACACTGAAGCTTTCTTT. Translation: CASNNRPDTEAFF.

The chain combines TRBV7-2 with TRBJ1-1, with D tentatively TRBD1 (6 bases). The V end was cut by 5 bases, the J end by 5 bases, with 15 bases between. The CDR3 has 14 residues. The germline V gene encodes CDR1 SGHTA and CDR2 FQGNSA. Written as DNA, the CDR3 is TGTGCCAGCAGCGCCCAGGGGCGCAGGACTGAAGCTTTCTTT. It yields the protein CASSAQGRRTEAFF.

The chain links TRBV18 to TRBJ1-1; 10 bases are shared with TRBD1. CDR3 length: 14 residues. CDR1 and CDR2 (germline): KGHSH, LQKENI. J gave up 6 bases and V 5 bases, and 6 bases lay outside the gene matches. CDR3 in amino acids: CASSTGQGFAEAFF. The DNA for the CDR3 is TGTGCCAGCTCAACGGGACAGGGGTTCGCTGAAGCTTTCTTT. The whole variable domain, filled in from reference TRBV18 and TRBJ1-1, reads NAGVMQNPRHLVRRRGQEARLRCSPMKGHSHVYWYRQLPEEGLKFMVYLQKENIIDESGMPKERFSAEFPKEGPSILRIQQVVRGDSAAYFCASSTGQGFAEAFFGQGTRLTVV.

This clonotype has a count of ten or more. V usage is TRBV7-8 and J usage is TRBJ2-3; TRBD1 or TRBD2 may be the D gene (6 bases each). The CDR3 sequence is 15 residues long. Trimming took off 0 bases at V and 6 bases at J, with 13 bases between the two ends. CDR1 and CDR2 (germline): SGHVS, FQNEAQ. The CDR3 here is CASSLAKGGRDTQYF. CDR3 DNA: TGTGCCAGCAGCTTAGCCAAGGGGGGACGCGATACGCAGTATTTT. The variable domain in full, with the rest retrieved from reference TRBV7-8 and TRBJ2-3, is GAGVSQSPRYKVAKRGQDVALRCDPISGHVSLFWYQQALGQGPEFLTYFQNEAQLDKSGLPSDRFFAERPEGSVSTLKIQRTQQEDSAVYLCASSLAKGGRDTQYFGPGTRLTVL.

In its sample, this clonotype was seen many times. The gene calls are TRBV29-1 and TRBJ2-5, with D perhaps matching TRBD1 (5 bases). V was trimmed by 5 bases and J by 2 bases, leaving 6 bases between them. The CDR3 has 11 residues. Germline V CDR1 and CDR2: SQVTM, ANQGSEA. Here the CDR3 DNA reads TGCAGCGTTTCAGGGCAAGAGACCCAGTACTTC. Its translation is CSVSGQETQYF.

This clonotype occurred many times. The rearrangement links TRBV6-5 to TRBJ1-6, with no clear D. Trimming left V 6 bases short and J 10 bases short, with 16 bases between. Germline V gene sequence: CDR1 MNHEY, CDR2 SVGAGI. The CDR3 consists of 14 residues. CDR3 in amino acids: CASRWTGLGSPLHF. The CDR3 DNA reads as TGTGCCAGCAGATGGACTGGATTGGGGTCACCCCTCCACTTT.